The 3 T cell receptor beta chains in this list originate from one sample, sequenced in a study of T cell responses to AZD1222 COVID-19 vaccine. Profiling relied on immunoSEQ multiplex PCR, and the TCRdb table lists in-frame clones only, not all of them. The sample shows tens of thousands of clones, approximately 90% of them seen only once. The material sequenced was peripheral blood, taken on day 0 of AZD1222 vaccination. These receptors were collected from an adult in good health.

CDR3 residues: CASSPGRGSQPQHF. The CDR3 nucleotides read TGTGCCAGCAGCCCCGGAAGGGGGAGTCAGCCCCAGCATTTT. The J gene is TRBJ1-5, the V gene TRBV16; the D gene is possibly TRBD1 (6 bases). The CDR3 is made up of 14 amino acids. The germline V and J ends were trimmed by 4 bases and 6 bases, with 13 bases remaining between them. Germline V CDR1 and CDR2: KGHSY, FQNENV.

The V and J genes are TRBV27 and TRBJ2-3; TRBD2 agrees at 11 bases. Germline V CDR1 and CDR2: MNHEY, SMNVEV (reference sequence). J lost 5 bases, V lost 5 bases, and 9 bases had no gene match. CDR3 size: 16 residues. The CDR3 DNA is TGTGCCAGCAGTAAACTAGCGGGGGACTCGGTAGATACGCAGTATTTT. Translated: CASSKLAGDSVDTQYF.

The rearrangement links TRBV5-6 to TRBJ1-1, with 9 bases aligning to TRBD1. The junction had 6 bases not matched to a gene; V was cut back by 1 base and J by 5 bases. Per germline, CDR1 SGHDT and CDR2 YYEEEE. The CDR3 loop spans 15 amino acids. The DNA of the CDR3 is TGTGCCAGCAGCTTGTCTACAGGGGGCAGGACTGAAGCTTTCTTT. Amino acid sequence: CASSLSTGGRTEAFF. The variable domain in full, completed from reference TRBV5-6 and TRBJ1-1, reads DAGVTQSPTHLIKTRGQQVTLRCSPKSGHDTVSWYQQALGQGPQFIFQYYEEEERQRGNFPDRFSGHQFPNYSSELNVNALLLGDSALYLCASSLSTGGRTEAFFGQGTRLTVV.